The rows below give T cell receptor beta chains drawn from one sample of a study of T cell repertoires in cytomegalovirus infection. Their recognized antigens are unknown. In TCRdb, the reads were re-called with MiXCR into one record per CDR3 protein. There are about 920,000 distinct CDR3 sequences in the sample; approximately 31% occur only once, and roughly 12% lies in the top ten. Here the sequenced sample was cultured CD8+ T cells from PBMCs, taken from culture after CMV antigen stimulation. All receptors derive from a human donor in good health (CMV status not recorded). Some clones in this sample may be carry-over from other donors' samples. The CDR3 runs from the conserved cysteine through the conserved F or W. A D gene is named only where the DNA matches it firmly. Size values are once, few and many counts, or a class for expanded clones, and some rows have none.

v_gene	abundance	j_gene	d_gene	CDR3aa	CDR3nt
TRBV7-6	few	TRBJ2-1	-	CASSPDRRTYNEQFF	TGTGCCAGCAGCCCGGACAGAAGAACCTACAATGAGCAGTTCTTC
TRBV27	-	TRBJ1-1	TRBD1	CASSFNADRGHAEAFF	TGTGCCAGCAGTTTTAATGCGGACAGGGGGCACGCTGAAGCTTTCTTT
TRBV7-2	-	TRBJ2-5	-	CASSLGLGGLFETQYF	TGTGCCAGCAGCTTAGGCCTCGGGGGGCTTTTCGAGACCCAGTACTTC
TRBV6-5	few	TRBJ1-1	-	CASHLGRRSDTEAFF	TGTGCCAGTCATCTGGGCCGGAGAAGTGACACTGAAGCTTTCTTT
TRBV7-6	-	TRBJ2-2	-	CASSWNKENTGELFF	TGTGCCAGCAGCTGGAACAAGGAGAACACCGGGGAGCTGTTTTTT
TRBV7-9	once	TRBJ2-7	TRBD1	CASSSPTGTGDPYEQYF	TGTGCCAGCAGTTCACCCACCGGGACAGGGGACCCTTACGAGCAGTACTTC
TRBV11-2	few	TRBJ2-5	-	CASLKGGRIYF	TGTGCCAGCTTGAAAGGGGGGAGGATATACTTC
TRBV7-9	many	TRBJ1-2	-	CASSRQANYGYTF	TGTGCCAGCAGCCGACAGGCAAACTATGGCTACACCTTC
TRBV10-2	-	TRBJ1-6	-	CASSEWAGVNSPLHF	TGCGCCAGCAGTGAGTGGGCAGGGGTGAACTCACCCCTCCACTTT
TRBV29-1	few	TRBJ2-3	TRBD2	CSVEAPGLAGWDTQYF	TGCAGCGTTGAAGCCCCGGGACTAGCGGGGTGGGATACGCAGTATTTT
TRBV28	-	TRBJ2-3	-	CASSMTFTDTQYF	TGTGCCAGCAGTATGACTTTCACAGATACGCAGTATTTT
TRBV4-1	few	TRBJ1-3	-	CASSQVGRAGNTIYF	TGCGCCAGCAGCCAAGTAGGCAGGGCTGGAAACACCATATATTTT
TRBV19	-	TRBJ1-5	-	CASSILPGSGNQPQHF	TGTGCCAGTAGTATACTACCCGGGAGCGGCAATCAGCCCCAGCATTTT
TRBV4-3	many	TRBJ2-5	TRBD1	CASSIRDSPQETQYF	TGCGCCAGCAGCATCCGGGACAGCCCCCAAGAGACCCAGTACTTC
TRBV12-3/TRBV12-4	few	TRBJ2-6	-	CASTITIGSSSGANVLTF	TGTGCCAGCACCATTACAATAGGGTCCTCATCTGGGGCCAACGTCCTGACTTTC
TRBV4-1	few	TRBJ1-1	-	CASSQDLRQVTEAFF	TGCGCCAGCAGCCAAGATCTAAGGCAGGTCACTGAAGCTTTCTTT
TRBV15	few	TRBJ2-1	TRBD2	CATSSPGTSGYNEQFF	TGTGCCACCAGCTCCCCGGGGACTAGCGGGTACAATGAGCAGTTCTTC
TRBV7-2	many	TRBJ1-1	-	CASSFKYANTEAFF	TGTGCCAGCAGCTTCAAGTACGCGAACACTGAAGCTTTCTTT
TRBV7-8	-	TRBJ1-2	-	CASSLNLRANYGYTF	TGTGCCAGCAGCTTAAATTTGAGAGCTAACTATGGCTACACCTTC
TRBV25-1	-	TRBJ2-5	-	CASRSRGLETQYF	TGTGCCAGCAGAAGCCGGGGGCTAGAGACCCAGTACTTC
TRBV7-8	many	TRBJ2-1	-	CASSSRHPGLAWNEQFF	TGTGCCAGCAGCTCCCGCCACCCCGGGTTAGCGTGGAATGAGCAGTTCTTC
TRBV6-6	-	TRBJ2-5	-	CASILFEREETQYF	TGTGCCAGCATCCTCTTTGAACGAGAAGAGACCCAGTACTTC
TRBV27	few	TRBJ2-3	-	CASSSPQLVDTQYF	TGTGCCAGCAGTTCCCCTCAACTAGTTGATACGCAGTATTTT
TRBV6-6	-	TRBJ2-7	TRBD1	CASSPPGQGHYEQYF	TGTGCCAGCAGTCCCCCCGGACAGGGGCATTACGAGCAGTACTTC
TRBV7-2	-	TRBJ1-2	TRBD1	CASRAGVDRDYGYTF	TGTGCCAGCAGGGCCGGAGTGGACAGGGACTATGGCTACACCTTC
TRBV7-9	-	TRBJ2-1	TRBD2	CASSLVGGGAQSYNEQFF	TGTGCCAGCAGCTTAGTCGGCGGGGGGGCTCAATCATACAATGAGCAGTTCTTC
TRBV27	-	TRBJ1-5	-	CASSFIGSNQPQHF	TGTGCCAGCAGTTTCATAGGGTCTAATCAGCCCCAGCATTTT
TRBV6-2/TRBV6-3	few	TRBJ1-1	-	CASSSLSRGEAFF	TGTGCCAGCAGTTCCCTATCTCGTGGTGAAGCTTTCTTT
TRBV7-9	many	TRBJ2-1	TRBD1	CASSAPGTDYNEQFF	TGTGCCAGCTCAGCTCCAGGGACAGACTACAATGAGCAGTTCTTC
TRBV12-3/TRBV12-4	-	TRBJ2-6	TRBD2	CASSFLLPGGVSGANVLTF	TGTGCCAGCAGTTTTCTCCTGCCGGGGGGGGTCTCTGGGGCCAACGTCCTGACTTTC
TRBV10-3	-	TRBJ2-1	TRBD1	CAISEMAGGLYNKQFF	TGTGCCATCAGTGAAATGGCAGGGGGCCTCTACAATAAGCAGTTCTTC
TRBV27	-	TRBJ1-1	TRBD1	CASSRLSRDRGLIVPNRMNTEAFF	TGTGCCAGCAGCCGCCTTAGCCGGGACAGGGGGCTGATTGTTCCGAACCGCATGAACACTGAAGCTTTCTTT